The 3 T cell receptor beta chains below were found in one sample sequenced in a study of metastatic and nonmetastatic thyroid tumors. The entire patient cohort was treatment-naive prior to thyroid surgery. TCRdb re-called the PCR reads with MiXCR. The sample has some 33,000 clones; around 16% are singletons. Input material: blood. Receptors were obtained from a male donor with papillary thyroid cancer or a benign thyroid nodule (not recorded which). Some clones in this sample may be carry-over from other donors' samples.

A word on this clone: Compared with germline, one end of the junction differs, possibly owing to a read error. The chain couples TRBV30 to TRBJ2-2; no clear D. Germline CDR1 and CDR2: GTSNPN and SVGIG (reference sequence). The CDR3 is 14 amino acids. CDR3 residues: CAWSIWYATVELFF. The DNA of the CDR3 is TGTGCCTGGAGTATATGGTATGCCACCGTGGAGCTGTTTTTT.

Remarks on this clone: A much bigger clone sits one base away, suggesting this may be a read error. This chain joins TRBV19 and TRBJ2-3, with 8 bases matching TRBD2. Germline loops: CDR1 LNHDA, CDR2 SQIVND (reference sequence). The CDR3 has 16 residues. Germline trimming cut 3 bases from V and 4 bases from J; bases unmatched to any gene: 9. CDR3 in DNA: TGTGCCAGTAGTATGCGGCTAGCGGGCCTCCCAGATACGCAGTATTTT. Amino acid sequence: CASSMRLAGLPDTQYF.

This clone was observed at least ten times. CDR3 sequence (DNA): TGTGCCAGCACCCCCCAGCCCGGAGGGGGAAACACCATATATTTT. This sequence encodes CASTPQPGGGNTIYF. The chain is built from TRBV7-2 and TRBJ1-3; no definite D call. Germline V gives CDR1 SGHTA, CDR2 FQGNSA. This CDR3 contains 15 residues. V was trimmed by 7 bases and J by 4 bases, leaving 17 bases between them.